This T cell receptor (beta chain) was documented in a study of blood T cell repertoires in COVID-19. Study-wide background: PBMCs, B-cell-depleted T cells, or T cells provided the cDNA or gDNA that made up the material.

Generated by immunoSEQ multiplex PCR, the TCRdb table keeps only in-frame clones and is missing some. The table shows 250,000 to 350,000 clones, with around 90% occurring only once. Researchers sorted participants into cohorts using their self-reported clinical history. The length of the CDR3 is 11 residues. Looked up from germline, CDR1 is DFQATT and CDR2 is SNEGSKA (reference sequence). V lost 5 bases and J 0 bases, leaving 4 bases between the germline ends. The chain has TRBV20-1 and TRBJ2-5; D ambiguous. The sequencing input was PBMCs or T cells enriched from blood (not recorded which). The origin of this receptor is a woman aged 18-29 years who had recovered from COVID-19. In DNA form, the CDR3 reads TGCAGTGCTGAGCACCAAGAGACCCAGTACTTC. It yields the protein CSAEHQETQYF.